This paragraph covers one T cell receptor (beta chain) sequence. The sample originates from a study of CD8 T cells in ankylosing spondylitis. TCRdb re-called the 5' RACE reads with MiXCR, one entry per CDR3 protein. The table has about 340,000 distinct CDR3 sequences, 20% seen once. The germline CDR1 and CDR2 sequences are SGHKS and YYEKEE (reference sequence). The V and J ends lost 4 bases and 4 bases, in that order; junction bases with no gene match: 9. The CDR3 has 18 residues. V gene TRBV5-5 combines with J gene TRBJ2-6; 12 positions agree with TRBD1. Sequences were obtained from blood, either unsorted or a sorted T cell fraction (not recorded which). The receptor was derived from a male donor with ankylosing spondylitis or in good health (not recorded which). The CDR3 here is CASSGVWDRGRGANVLTF. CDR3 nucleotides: TGTGCCAGCAGCGGCGTTTGGGACAGGGGGCGGGGGGCCAACGTCCTGACTTTC.